The entry below describes one T cell receptor beta chain. The data were taken from a study of blood T cell repertoires in COVID-19. In the study's own analysis: Cell counts per sample came from amplifying reference gene primers. Data came from immunoSEQ multiplex PCR; TCRdb stores just in-frame clones and leaves some out. V and J calls and clone size are copied from that table; D and trimming were computed from the DNA. The top ten hold 4.2% of the sample, which has a few hundred thousand clones, roughly 84% seen once. This clonotype was sampled from a man in his sixties with acute or convalescent COVID-19. The material sequenced was peripheral blood.

The CDR3 DNA reads TGTGCCAGAAGCCGACAGGGGGCGGACACCGGGGAGCTGTTTTTT. Translating it yields CARSRQGADTGELFF. The chain is built from TRBV5-3 and TRBJ2-2; 10 bases align to TRBD1. TRBV5-3 counts as an open reading frame of uncertain function. Trimming took 4 bases from V and 3 from J; bases not matched to a gene: 3. This CDR3 region has 15 residues.